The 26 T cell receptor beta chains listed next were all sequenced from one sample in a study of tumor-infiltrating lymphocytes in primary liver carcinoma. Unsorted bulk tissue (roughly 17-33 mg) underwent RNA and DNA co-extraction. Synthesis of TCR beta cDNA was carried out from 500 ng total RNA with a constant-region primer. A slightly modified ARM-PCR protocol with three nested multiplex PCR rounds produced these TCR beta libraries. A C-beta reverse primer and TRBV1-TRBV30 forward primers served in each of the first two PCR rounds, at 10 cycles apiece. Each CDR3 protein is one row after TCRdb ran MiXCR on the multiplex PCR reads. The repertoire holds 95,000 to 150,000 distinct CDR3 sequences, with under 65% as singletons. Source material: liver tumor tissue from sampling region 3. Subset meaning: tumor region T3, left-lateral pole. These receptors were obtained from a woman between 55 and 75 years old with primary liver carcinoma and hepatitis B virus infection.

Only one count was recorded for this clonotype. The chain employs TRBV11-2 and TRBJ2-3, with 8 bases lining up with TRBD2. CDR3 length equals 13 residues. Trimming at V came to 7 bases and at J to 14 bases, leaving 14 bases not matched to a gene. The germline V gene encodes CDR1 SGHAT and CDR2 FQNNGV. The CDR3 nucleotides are TGTGCCAGCAACTCTGGACTGGCGGGAGGCCGGTATTTT. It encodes CASNSGLAGGRYF.

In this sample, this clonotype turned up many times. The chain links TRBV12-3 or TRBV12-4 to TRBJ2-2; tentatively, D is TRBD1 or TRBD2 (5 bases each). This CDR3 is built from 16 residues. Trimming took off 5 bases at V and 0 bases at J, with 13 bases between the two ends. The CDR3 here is CASSPLGATNTGELFF. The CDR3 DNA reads TGTGCCAGCAGTCCCCTCGGGGCCACGAACACCGGGGAGCTGTTTTTT.

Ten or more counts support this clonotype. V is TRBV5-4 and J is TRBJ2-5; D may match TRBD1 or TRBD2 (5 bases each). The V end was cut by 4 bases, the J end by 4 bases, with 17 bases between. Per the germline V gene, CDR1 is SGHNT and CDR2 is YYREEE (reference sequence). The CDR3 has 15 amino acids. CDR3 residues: CASSPMMGDGETQYF. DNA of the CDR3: TGTGCCAGCAGCCCCATGATGGGGGACGGAGAGACCCAGTACTTC.

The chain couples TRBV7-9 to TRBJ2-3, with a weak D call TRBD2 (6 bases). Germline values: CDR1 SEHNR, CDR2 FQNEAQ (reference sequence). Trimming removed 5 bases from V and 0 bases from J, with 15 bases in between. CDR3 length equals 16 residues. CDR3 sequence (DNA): TGTGCCAGCAGCATAAGAGCGGGCACAAGCACAGATACGCAGTATTTT. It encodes CASSIRAGTSTDTQYF.

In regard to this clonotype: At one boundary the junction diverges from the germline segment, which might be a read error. For the CDR3, the DNA is TGTGCCAGCAGCCCAGGGGCCAGCGGTCGCACAGATATGCAGTATTTT. The encoded protein is CASSPGASGRTDMQYF. V and J are TRBV5-5 and TRBJ2-3; a weak D match, TRBD1 (6 bases). CDR3 length: 16 residues. Germline V CDR1 and CDR2: SGHKS, YYEKEE (reference sequence).

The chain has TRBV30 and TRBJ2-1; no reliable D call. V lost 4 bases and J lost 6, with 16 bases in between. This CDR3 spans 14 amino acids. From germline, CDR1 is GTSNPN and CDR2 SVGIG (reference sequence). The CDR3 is CAWNGFFKTNEQFF. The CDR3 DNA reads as TGTGCCTGGAATGGGTTCTTTAAGACCAATGAGCAGTTCTTC.

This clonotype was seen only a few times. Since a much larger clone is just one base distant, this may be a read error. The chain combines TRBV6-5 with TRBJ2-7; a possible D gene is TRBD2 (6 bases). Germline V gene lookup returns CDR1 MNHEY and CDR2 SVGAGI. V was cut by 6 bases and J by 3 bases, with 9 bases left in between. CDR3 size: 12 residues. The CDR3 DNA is TGTGCCAGCAGGGGGGGAGTCTACGAGCAGTACTTC. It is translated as CASRGGVYEQYF.

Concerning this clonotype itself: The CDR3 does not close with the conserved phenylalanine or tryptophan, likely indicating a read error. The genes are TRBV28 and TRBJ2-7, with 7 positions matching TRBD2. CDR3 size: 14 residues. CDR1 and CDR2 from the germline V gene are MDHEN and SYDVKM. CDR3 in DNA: TGTGTCAGCAGCCAAGCCGGGGAGGGTGTCGAGCAGTACTTG. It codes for CVSSQAGEGVEQYL.

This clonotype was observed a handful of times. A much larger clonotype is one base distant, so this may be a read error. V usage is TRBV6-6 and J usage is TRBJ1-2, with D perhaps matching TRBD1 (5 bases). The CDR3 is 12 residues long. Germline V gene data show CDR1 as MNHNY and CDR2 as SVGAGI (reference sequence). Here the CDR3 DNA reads TGTGCCAGCACCCCAGGGAACTATGACTACACCTTC. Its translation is CASTPGNYDYTF.

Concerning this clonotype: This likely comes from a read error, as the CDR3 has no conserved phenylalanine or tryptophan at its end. The CDR3 spells CIVPDWILQETQYV. The CDR3 DNA sequence: TGCATCGTTCCCGACTGGATACTACAAGAGACCCAGTACGTC. The chain recombines TRBV29-1 with TRBJ2-5; D uncertain. Germline V gene lookup returns CDR1 SQVTM and CDR2 ANQGSEA. CDR3 length: 14 residues.

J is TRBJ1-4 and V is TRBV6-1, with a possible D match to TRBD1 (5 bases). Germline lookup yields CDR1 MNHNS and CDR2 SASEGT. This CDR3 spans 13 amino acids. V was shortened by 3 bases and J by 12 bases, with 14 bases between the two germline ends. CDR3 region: CASSDAGMRELFF. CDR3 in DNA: TGTGCCAGCAGTGATGCAGGGATGAGAGAACTGTTTTTT.

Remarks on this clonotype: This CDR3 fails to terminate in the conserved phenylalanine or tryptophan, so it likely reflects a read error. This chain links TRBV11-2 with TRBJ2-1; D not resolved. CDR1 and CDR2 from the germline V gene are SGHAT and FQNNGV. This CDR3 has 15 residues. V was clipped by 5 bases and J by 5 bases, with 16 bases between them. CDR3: CASSPHLGQDNEQFS. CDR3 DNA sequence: TGTGCCAGCAGCCCGCACCTAGGTCAGGACAATGAGCAGTTCTCC.

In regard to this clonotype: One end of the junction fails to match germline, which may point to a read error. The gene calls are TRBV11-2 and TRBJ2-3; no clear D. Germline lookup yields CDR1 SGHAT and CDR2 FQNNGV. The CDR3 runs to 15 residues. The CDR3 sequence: CASSSHGFSTDTQYF. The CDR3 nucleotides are TGTGCCAGTAGCTCTCACGGCTTTAGCACAGATACGCAGTATTTT.

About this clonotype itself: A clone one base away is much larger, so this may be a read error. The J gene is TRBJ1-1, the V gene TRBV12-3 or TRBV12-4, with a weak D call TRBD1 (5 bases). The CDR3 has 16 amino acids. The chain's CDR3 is CTSSLRGPGWNTEAFF. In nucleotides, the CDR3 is TGTACCAGCAGTTTAAGGGGTCCGGGGTGGAACACTGAAGCTTTCTTT.

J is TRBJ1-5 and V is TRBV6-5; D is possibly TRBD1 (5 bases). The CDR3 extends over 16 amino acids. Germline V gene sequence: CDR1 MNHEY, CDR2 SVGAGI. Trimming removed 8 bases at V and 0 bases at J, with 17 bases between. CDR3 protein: CASPSSRQSSNQPQHF. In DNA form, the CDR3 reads TGTGCCAGCCCCTCATCCCGACAGTCTAGCAATCAGCCCCAGCATTTT.

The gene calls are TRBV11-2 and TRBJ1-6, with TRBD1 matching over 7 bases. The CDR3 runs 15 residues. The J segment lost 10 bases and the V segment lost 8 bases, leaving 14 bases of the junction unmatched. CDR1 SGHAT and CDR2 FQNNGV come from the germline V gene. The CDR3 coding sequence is TGTGCCAGCGGCTACAGAGACAGGGAATGGTCACCCCTCCACTTT. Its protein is CASGYRDREWSPLHF. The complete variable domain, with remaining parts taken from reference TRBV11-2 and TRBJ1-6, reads EAGVAQSPRYKIIEKRQSVAFWCNPISGHATLYWYQQILGQGPKLLIQFQNNGVVDDSQLPKDRFSAERLKGVDSTLKIQPAKLEDSAVYLCASGYRDREWSPLHFGNGTRLTVT.

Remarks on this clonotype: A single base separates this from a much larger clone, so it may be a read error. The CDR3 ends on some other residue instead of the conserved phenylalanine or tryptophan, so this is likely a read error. CDR3 DNA sequence: TGTGCCAGCAGCTTAGCTGCCGGCACCGGGGAGCTGTTTTAT. Its translation is CASSLAAGTGELFY. The genes are TRBV7-8 and TRBJ2-2; D gene unclear. CDR1 is SGHVS, CDR2 FQNEAQ, per germline. This CDR3 comprises 14 residues. V was trimmed by 0 bases and J by 4 bases, leaving 6 bases between them.

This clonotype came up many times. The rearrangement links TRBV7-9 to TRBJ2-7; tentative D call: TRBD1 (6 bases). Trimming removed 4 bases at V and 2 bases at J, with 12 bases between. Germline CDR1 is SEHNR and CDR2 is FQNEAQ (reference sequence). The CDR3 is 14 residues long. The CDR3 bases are TGTGCCAGCAGCTCGCGGACAGCACCCTACGAGCAGTACTTC. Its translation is CASSSRTAPYEQYF.

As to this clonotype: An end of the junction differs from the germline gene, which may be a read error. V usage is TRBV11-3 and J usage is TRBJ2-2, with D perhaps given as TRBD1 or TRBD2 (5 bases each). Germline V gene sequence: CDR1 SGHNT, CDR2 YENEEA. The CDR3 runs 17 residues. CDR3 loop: CASSLSRGGNRAGELCF. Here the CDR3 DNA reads TGTGCCAGCAGCTTATCTCGTGGGGGTAATCGCGCCGGCGAGCTGTGTTTT. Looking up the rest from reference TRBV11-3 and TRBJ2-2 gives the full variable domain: EAGVVQSPRYKIIEKKQPVAFWCNPISGHNTLYWYLQNLGQGPELLIRYENEEAVDDSQLPKDRFSAERLKGVDSTLKIQPAELGDSAVYLCASSLSRGGNRAGELCFGEGSRLTVL.

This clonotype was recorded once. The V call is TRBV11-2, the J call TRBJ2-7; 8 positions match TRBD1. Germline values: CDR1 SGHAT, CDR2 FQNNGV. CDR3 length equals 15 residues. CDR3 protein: CVSSLVPTGAYEQYV. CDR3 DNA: TGTGTTAGCAGCTTAGTCCCGACAGGGGCCTACGAGCAGTACGTC.

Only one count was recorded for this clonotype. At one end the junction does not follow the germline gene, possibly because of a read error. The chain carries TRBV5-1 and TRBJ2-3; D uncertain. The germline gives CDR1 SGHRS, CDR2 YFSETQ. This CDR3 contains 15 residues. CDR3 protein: CASGLAVLSTDTQYF. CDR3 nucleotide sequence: TGCGCCAGCGGCTTGGCGGTATTAAGCACAGATACGCAGTATTTT.

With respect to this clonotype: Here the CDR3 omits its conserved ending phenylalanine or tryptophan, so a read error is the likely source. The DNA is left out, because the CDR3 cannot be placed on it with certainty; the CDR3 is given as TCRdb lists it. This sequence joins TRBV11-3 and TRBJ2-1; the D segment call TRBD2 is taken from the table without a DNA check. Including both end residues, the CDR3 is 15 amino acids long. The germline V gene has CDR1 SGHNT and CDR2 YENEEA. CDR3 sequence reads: CASSLGAQGRKEQII.

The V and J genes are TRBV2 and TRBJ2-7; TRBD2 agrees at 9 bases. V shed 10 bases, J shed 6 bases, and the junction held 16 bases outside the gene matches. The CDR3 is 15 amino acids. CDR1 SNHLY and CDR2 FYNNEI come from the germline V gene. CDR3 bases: TGTGCCATCAGATCGAGGGTAGCGGGAGTAGGCGAGCAGTACTTC. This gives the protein CAIRSRVAGVGEQYF.

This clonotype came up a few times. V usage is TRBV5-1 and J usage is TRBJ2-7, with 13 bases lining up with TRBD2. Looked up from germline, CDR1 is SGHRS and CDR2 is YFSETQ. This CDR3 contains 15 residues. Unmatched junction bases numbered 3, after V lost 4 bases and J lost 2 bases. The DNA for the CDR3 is TGCGCCAGCAGCGGAGGACTAGCGGGAGCCTACGAGCAGTACTTC. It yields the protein CASSGGLAGAYEQYF. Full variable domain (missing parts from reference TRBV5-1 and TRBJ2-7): KAGVTQTPRYLIKTRGQQVTLSCSPISGHRSVSWYQQTPGQGLQFLFEYFSETQRNKGNFPGRFSGRQFSNSRSEMNVSTLELGDSALYLCASSGGLAGAYEQYFGPGTRLTVT.

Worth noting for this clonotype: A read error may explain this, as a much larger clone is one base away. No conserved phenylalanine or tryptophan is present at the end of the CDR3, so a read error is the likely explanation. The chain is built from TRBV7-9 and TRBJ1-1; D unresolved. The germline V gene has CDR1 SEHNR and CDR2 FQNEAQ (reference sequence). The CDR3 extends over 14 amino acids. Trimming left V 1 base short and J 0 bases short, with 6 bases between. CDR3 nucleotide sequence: TGTGCCAGCAGCTTAGGTACAGTGAACACTGAAGCTTTCCTT. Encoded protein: CASSLGTVNTEAFL.

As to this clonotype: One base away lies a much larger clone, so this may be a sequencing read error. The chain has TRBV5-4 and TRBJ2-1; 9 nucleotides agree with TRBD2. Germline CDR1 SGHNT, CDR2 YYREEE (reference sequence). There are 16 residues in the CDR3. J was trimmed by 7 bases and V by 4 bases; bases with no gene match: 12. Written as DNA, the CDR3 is TGTGCCAGCAGCATGGGGGCCGGGACTAGCAATAATGAGCAGTTCTTC. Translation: CASSMGAGTSNNEQFF.